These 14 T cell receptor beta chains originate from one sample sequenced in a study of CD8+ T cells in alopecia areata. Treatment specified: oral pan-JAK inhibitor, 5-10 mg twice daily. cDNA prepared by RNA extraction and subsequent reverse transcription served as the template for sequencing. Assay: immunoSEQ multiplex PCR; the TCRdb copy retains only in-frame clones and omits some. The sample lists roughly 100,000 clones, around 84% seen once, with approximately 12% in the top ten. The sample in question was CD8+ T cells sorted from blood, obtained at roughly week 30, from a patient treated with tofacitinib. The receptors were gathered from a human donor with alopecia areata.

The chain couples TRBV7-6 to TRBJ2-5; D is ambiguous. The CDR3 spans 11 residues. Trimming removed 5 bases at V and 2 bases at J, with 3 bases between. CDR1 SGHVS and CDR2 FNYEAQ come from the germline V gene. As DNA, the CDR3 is TGTGCCAGCAGCCCACAAGAGACCCAGTACTTC. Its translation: CASSPQETQYF. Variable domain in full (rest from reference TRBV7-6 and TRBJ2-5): GAGVSQSPRYKVTKRGQDVALRCDPISGHVSLYWYRQALGQGPEFLTYFNYEAQQDKSGLPNDRFSAERPEGSISTLTIQRTEQRDSAMYRCASSPQETQYFGPGTRLLVL.

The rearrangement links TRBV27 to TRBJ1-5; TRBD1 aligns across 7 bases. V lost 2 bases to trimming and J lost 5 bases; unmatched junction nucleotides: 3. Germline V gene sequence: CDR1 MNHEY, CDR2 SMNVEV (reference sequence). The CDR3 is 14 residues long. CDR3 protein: CASSLIGGHQPQHF. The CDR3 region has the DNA TGTGCCAGCAGTTTAATAGGGGGCCATCAGCCCCAGCATTTT.

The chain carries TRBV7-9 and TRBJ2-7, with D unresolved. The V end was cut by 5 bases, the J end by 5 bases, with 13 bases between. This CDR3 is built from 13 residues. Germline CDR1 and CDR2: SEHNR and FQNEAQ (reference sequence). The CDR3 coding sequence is TGTGCCAGCAGCCCCGAGATGACGGACGAGCAGTACTTC. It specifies CASSPEMTDEQYF.

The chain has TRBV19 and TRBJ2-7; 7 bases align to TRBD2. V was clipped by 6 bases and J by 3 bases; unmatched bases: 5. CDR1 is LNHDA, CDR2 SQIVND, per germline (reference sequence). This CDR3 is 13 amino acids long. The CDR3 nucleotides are TGTGCCAGTAGCCCAGGGACTAACTACGAGCAGTACTTC. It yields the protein CASSPGTNYEQYF. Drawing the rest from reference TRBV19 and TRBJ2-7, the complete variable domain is DGGITQSPKYLFRKEGQNVTLSCEQNLNHDAMYWYRQDPGQGLRLIYYSQIVNDFQKGDIAEGYSVSREKKESFPLTVTSAQKNPTAFYLCASSPGTNYEQYFGPGTRLTVT.

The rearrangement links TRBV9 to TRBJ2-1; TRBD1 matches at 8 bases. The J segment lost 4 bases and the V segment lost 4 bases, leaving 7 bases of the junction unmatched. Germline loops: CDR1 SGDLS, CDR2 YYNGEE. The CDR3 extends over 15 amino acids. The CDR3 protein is CASSPWDRLYNEQFF. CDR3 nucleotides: TGTGCCAGCAGCCCGTGGGACAGGCTTTACAATGAGCAGTTCTTC.

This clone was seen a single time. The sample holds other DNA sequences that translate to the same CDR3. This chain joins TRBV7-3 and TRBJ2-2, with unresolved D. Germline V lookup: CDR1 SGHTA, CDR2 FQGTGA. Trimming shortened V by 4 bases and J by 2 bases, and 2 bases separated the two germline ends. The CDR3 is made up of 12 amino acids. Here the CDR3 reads CASSSNTGELFF. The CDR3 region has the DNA TGTGCCAGCAGCTCAAACACCGGGGAGCTGTTTTTT.

Here the CDR3 DNA reads TGTGCCAGCAGTGAACAGGGCGGGACAGGGATCACAGATACGCAGTATTTT. It codes for CASSEQGGTGITDTQYF. The V and J genes are TRBV6-1 and TRBJ2-3; 9 nucleotides line up with TRBD1. V lost 2 bases, J lost 2 bases, and 8 bases stayed unmatched. CDR1 is MNHNS and CDR2 is SASEGT in the germline V gene. The CDR3 covers 17 residues.

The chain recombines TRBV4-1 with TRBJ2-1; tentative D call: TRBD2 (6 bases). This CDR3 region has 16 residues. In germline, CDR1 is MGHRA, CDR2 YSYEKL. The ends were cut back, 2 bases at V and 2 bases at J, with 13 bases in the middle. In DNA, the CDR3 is TGCGCCAGCAGCCAAACAAGCCCGGGAGCCTACAATGAGCAGTTCTTC. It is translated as CASSQTSPGAYNEQFF.

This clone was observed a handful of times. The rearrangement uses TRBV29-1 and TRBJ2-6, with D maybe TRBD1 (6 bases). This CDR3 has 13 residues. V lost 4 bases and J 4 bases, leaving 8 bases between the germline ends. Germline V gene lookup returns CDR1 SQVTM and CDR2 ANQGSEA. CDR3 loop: CSVVGAGANVLTF. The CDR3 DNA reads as TGCAGCGTTGTGGGGGCCGGGGCCAACGTCCTGACTTTC. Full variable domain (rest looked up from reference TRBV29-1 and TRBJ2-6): SAVISQKPSRDICQRGTSLTIQCQVDSQVTMMFWYRQQPGQSLTLIATANQGSEATYESGFVIDKFPISRPNLTFSTLTVSNMSPEDSSIYLCSVVGAGANVLTFGAGSRLTVL.

The CDR3 loop is CSVLVAEAFF. The CDR3 bases are TGCAGCGTTCTGGTGGCTGAAGCTTTCTTT. This chain links TRBV29-1 with TRBJ1-1; D unresolved. The CDR3 sequence is 10 residues long. Germline V gives CDR1 SQVTM, CDR2 ANQGSEA. V dropped 5 bases and J dropped 6 bases, with 7 bases sitting between them.

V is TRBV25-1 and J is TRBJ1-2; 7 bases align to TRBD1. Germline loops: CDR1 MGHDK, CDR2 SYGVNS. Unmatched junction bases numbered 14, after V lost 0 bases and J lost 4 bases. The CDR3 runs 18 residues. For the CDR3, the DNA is TGTGCCAGCAGTGAATATGTGACAGGGAGCGGATCTCTCTATGGCTACACCTTC. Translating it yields CASSEYVTGSGSLYGYTF.

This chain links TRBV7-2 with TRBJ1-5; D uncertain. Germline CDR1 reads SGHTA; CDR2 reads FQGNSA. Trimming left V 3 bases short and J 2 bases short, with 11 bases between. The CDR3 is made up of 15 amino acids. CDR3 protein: CASSFGGWGNQPQHF. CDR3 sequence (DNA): TGTGCCAGCAGCTTTGGTGGATGGGGCAATCAGCCCCAGCATTTT.

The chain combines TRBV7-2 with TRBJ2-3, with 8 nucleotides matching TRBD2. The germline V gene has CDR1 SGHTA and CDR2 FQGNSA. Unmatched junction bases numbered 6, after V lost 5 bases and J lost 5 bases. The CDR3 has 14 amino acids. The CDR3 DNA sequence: TGTGCCAGCAGCCAAGCGGGAGAGGTAGATACGCAGTATTTT. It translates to CASSQAGEVDTQYF. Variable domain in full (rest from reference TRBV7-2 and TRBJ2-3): GAGVSQSPSNKVTEKGKDVELRCDPISGHTALYWYRQSLGQGLEFLIYFQGNSAPDKSGLPSDRFSAERTGGSVSTLTIQRTQQEDSAVYLCASSQAGEVDTQYFGPGTRLTVL.

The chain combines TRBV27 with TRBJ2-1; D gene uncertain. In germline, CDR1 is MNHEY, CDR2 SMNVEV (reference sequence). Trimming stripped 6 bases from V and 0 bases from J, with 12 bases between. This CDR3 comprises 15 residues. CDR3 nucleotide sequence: TGTGCCAGCAGCTTTGGGCGGAGCTCCTACAATGAGCAGTTCTTC. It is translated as CASSFGRSSYNEQFF.